This TCR beta chain was profiled in a study of T cell responses to AZD1222 COVID-19 vaccine. Study conclusions and caveats: Spike-specific TCR breadth rose after two AZD1222 doses, and depth rose as well.

The length of the CDR3 is 16 residues. Germline V gene lookup returns CDR1 MDHEN and CDR2 SYDVKM. After removal of 3 bases from V and 1 base from J, the junction contained 6 bases not matched to a gene. Clones were read by immunoSEQ multiplex PCR, and TCRdb kept only the in-frame ones, dropping some. The table lists 150,000 or so clones, around 92% of them singletons. As concerns this clone: Its specificity is unknown.

The TCR was taken from an adult in good health. Specimen: peripheral blood, collected on day 0 of AZD1222 vaccination. The chain couples TRBV28 to TRBJ2-3; TRBD2 aligns across 8 bases. The CDR3 protein is CASSFPAGGGTDTQYF. The CDR3, as DNA: TGTGCCAGCAGTTTCCCGGCGGGGGGCGGCACAGATACGCAGTATTTT.